Listed below are T cell receptor beta chains from one sample, sequenced in a study of blood T cell repertoires in COVID-19. Profiled with immunoSEQ multiplex PCR; TCRdb holds only in-frame clones, not every one. The data hold more than 80,000 clones, with almost 85% observed a single time. Sequenced sample: peripheral blood. The receptor set was obtained from a man between 45 and 60 years old with active or convalescent COVID-19. Each CDR3 is given with its conserved first and last residue. The order of the fields is J gene, clone size, V gene, D gene, CDR3 DNA, CDR3 protein. D genes are given only for firm matches. Size tells how often a clone was seen (once, few, many) or the class of an expanded clone, and some rows leave it out.

>TRBJ2-1|NA|TRBV29-1|TRBD2
TGCAGCGTTGCGGGAGGGGGGATAAATGAGCAGTTCTTC
CSVAGGGINEQFF
>TRBJ2-3|NA|TRBV5-1|NA
TGCGCCAGCAGCTTGGTCGCAGGGGACGCAGATACGCAGTATTTT
CASSLVAGDADTQYF
>TRBJ1-6|few|TRBV7-2|NA
TGTGCCAGCAGCTCGGGACTTTTGAGCTCCTATAATTCACCCCTCCACTTT
CASSSGLLSSYNSPLHF
>TRBJ2-7|few|TRBV5-1|NA
TGCGCCAGCAGCTTGGCTGAAGGCACTAGTGTCTTGTCCTACGAGCAGTACTTC
CASSLAEGTSVLSYEQYF
>TRBJ2-5|NA|TRBV7-2|NA
TGTGCCAGCAGCTCAGATCCCAGCGAACAAGAGACCCAGTACTTC
CASSSDPSEQETQYF
>TRBJ2-1|NA|TRBV5-4|TRBD2
TGTGCCAGCACCGGGCGGGGGGCCCTCGATGAGCAGTTCTTC
CASTGRGALDEQFF
>TRBJ2-1|NA|TRBV7-9|TRBD2
TGTGCCAGCAGCTTACCCAGCGGGGGCCGGGAGGAGCAGTTCTTC
CASSLPSGGREEQFF
>TRBJ1-5|NA|TRBV5-8|NA
TGTGCCAGCAGCTTAGGACAGCCCAATCAGCCCCAGCATTTT
CASSLGQPNQPQHF
>TRBJ1-2|NA|TRBV9|NA
TGTGCCAGCAGCGTAAGTAGAGGGGGAGACGGCTATGGCTACACCTTC
CASSVSRGGDGYGYTF
>TRBJ1-2|NA|TRBV19|NA
TGTGCCAGTAGTACCCAACAGGGACCCTATGGCTACACCTTC
CASSTQQGPYGYTF
>TRBJ1-1|NA|TRBV6-5|NA
TGTGCCAGCAGTACCACAGGGCAGGGGACTGAAGCTTTCTTT
CASSTTGQGTEAFF
>TRBJ2-7|NA|TRBV5-6|NA
TGTGCCAGCAGCACCCGACAGGTCCACGAGCAGTACTTC
CASSTRQVHEQYF
>TRBJ1-1|NA|TRBV29-1|NA
TGCAGCGTTGATGGAGGCGTGGGTGGGGTGAACACTGAAGCTTTCTTT
CSVDGGVGGVNTEAFF
>TRBJ2-3|NA|TRBV5-1|NA
TGCGCCAGCAGCTTGGCCGGGGCGGGGAATACGCAGTATTTT
CASSLAGAGNTQYF
>TRBJ2-1|NA|TRBV5-1|TRBD1
TGCGCCAGCAGCCCGGACAGGCCAAACAATGAGCAGTTCTTC
CASSPDRPNNEQFF
>TRBJ1-3|NA|TRBV2|TRBD1
TGTGCCAGCCGCAGACAGGGGGGTTCTGGAAACACCATATATTTT
CASRRQGGSGNTIYF
>TRBJ1-2|NA|TRBV20-1|TRBD1
TGCAGTGCGGGGACAGATGGCTACACCTTC
CSAGTDGYTF
>TRBJ1-6|NA|TRBV7-8|TRBD1
TGTGCCAGCAGCGAGGGGACAGGCCTTAGCTCCTATAATTCACCCCTCCACTTT
CASSEGTGLSSYNSPLHF
>TRBJ1-1|NA|TRBV5-6|TRBD1
TGTGCCAGCAGCTTGGAACAGGGGGAGGTAGCTTTCTTT
CASSLEQGEVAFF
>TRBJ1-1|few|TRBV21-1|NA
TGTGCCAGCAGCGCCCGGGACAGGGGGCTGGATGATGAAGCTTTCTTT
CASSARDRGLDDEAFF
>TRBJ1-1|NA|TRBV28|NA
TGTGCCAGCACCCTTAGGGGACTGCACACTGAAGCTTTCTTT
CASTLRGLHTEAFF